This TCR beta chain was sequenced for a study of PD-1 blockade in classical Hodgkin lymphoma. Study observations and caveats: Complete responders matched newly diagnosed patients in baseline diversity.

Noted time point: cycle 4 day 1 (C4D1), after six to seven weeks of nivolumab. In every patient, relapse followed autologous stem cell transplantation, while exposure to brentuximab vedotin differed. The data were produced by immunoSEQ multiplex PCR, yet TCRdb's version contains in-frame clones alone and is incomplete. The repertoire holds about 64,000 clones, with about 89% as singletons. CDR3 size: 15 residues. V was clipped by 1 base and J by 5 bases, with 11 bases between them. CDR1 is LNHDA, CDR2 SQIVND, per germline (reference sequence). As to this clone: Its target is not known.

The specimen comprised peripheral blood mononuclear cells (PBMCs), sampled before the fourth cycle of nivolumab. This sequence was found in a human donor with classical Hodgkin lymphoma. This chain uses TRBV19 with TRBJ2-2, with D possibly being TRBD2 (5 bases). CDR3 in amino acids: CASSIGGVETGELFF. The CDR3 DNA reads TGTGCCAGTAGTATAGGGGGAGTTGAGACCGGGGAGCTGTTTTTT. Together with reference TRBV19 and TRBJ2-2, the CDR3 gives the full variable domain: DGGITQSPKYLFRKEGQNVTLSCEQNLNHDAMYWYRQDPGQGLRLIYYSQIVNDFQKGDIAEGYSVSREKKESFPLTVTSAQKNPTAFYLCASSIGGVETGELFFGEGSRLTVL.